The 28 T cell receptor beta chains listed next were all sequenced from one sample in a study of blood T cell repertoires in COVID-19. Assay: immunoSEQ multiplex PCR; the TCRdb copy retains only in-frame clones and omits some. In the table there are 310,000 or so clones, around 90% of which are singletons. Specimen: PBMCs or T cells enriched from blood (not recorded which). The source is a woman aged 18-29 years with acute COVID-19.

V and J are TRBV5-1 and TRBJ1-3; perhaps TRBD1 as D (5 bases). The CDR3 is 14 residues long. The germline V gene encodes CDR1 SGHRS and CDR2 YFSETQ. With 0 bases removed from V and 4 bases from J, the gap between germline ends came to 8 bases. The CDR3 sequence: CASSLEGVGNTIYF. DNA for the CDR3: TGCGCCAGCAGCTTGGAAGGGGTCGGAAACACCATATATTTT.

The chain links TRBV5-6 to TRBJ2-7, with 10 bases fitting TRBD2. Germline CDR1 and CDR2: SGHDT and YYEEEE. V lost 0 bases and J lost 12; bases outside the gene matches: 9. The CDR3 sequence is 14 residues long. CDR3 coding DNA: TGTGCCAGCAGCTTGGGGGTAAGCGGGAGGGGTCGGTACTTC. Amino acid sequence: CASSLGVSGRGRYF.

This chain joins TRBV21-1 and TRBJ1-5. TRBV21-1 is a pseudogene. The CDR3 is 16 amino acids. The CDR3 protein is CASSKWHGPSGEPQHF. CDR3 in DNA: TGTGCCAGCAGCAAGTGGCATGGGCCGTCGGGGGAGCCCCAGCATTTT.

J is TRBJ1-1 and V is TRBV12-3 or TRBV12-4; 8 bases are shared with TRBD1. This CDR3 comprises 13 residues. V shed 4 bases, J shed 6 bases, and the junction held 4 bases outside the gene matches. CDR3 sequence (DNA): TGTGCCAGCAGTTCGCAGGGGGCCTCTGAAGCTTTCTTT. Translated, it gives CASSSQGASEAFF.

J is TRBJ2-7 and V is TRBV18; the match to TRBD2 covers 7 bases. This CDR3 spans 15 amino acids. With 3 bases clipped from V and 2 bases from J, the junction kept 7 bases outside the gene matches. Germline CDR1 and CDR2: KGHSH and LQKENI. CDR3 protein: CASSPTGGGPYEQYF. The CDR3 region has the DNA TGTGCCAGCTCACCGACGGGGGGAGGACCCTACGAGCAGTACTTC.

The CDR3 coding sequence is TGTGCCAGCAGCATAGCGGGAGAAGATGCAGAGACCCAGTACTTC. This encodes CASSIAGEDAETQYF. V usage is TRBV11-2 and J usage is TRBJ2-5; the match to TRBD2 covers 9 bases. CDR3 length equals 15 residues. Germline V lookup: CDR1 SGHAT, CDR2 FQNNGV. J was trimmed by 4 bases and V by 5 bases; bases with no gene match: 8.

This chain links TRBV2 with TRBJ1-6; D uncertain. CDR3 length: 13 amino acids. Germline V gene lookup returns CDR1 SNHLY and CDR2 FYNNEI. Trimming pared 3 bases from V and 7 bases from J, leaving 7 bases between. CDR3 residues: CASSEEMNSPLHF. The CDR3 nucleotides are TGTGCCAGCAGTGAGGAGATGAATTCACCCCTCCACTTT.

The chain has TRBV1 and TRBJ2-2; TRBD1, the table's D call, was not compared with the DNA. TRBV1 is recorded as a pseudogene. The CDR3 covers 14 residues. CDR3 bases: TGCACCATCGAGCGACAGGCGAACACCGGGGAGCTGTTTTTT. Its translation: CTIERQANTGELFF.

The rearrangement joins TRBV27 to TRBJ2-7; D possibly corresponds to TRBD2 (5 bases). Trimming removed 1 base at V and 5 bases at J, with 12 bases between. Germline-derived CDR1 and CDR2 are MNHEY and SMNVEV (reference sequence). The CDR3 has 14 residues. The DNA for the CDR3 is TGTGCCAGCAGTTTATTTTTAGAGGGAAACGAGCAGTACTTC. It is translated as CASSLFLEGNEQYF.

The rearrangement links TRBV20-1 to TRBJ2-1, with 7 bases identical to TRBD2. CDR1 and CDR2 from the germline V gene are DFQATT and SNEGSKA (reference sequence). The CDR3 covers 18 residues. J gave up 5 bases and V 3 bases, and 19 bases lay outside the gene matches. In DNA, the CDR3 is TGCAGTGCTAGTGGGAGGGTCCGGGACTCGCCTATAAACAATGAGCAGTTCTTC. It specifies CSASGRVRDSPINNEQFF.

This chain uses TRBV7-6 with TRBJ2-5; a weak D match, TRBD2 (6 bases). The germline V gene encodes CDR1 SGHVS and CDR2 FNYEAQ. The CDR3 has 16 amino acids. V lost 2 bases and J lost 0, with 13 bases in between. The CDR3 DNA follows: TGTGCCAGCAGCTTACCCTACCGGAGGGACCAAGAGACCCAGTACTTC. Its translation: CASSLPYRRDQETQYF.

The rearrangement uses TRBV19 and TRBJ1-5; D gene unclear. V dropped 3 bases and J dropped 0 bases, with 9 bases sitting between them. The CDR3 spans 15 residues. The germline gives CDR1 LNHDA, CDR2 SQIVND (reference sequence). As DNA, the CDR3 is TGTGCCAGTAGTATTGCAGCGTATAGCAATCAGCCCCAGCATTTT. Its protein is CASSIAAYSNQPQHF.

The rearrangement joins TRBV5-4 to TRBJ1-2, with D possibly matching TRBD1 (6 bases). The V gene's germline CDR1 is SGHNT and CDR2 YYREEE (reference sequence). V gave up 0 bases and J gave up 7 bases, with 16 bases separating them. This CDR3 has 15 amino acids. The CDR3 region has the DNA TGTGCCAGCAGCTTGGAACTGGGGGCCCCGACTGGCTACACCTTC. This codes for CASSLELGAPTGYTF.

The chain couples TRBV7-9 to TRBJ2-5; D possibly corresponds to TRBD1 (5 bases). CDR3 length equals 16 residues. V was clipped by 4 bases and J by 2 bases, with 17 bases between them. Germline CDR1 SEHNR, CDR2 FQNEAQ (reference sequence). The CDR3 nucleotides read TGTGCCAGCAGCTCCTCTTTTTCCAGGGCGCAAGAGACCCAGTACTTC. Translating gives CASSSSFSRAQETQYF.

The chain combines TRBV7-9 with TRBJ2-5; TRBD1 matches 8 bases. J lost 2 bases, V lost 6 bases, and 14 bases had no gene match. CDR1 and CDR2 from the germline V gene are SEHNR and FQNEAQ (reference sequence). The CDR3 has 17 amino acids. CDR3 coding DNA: TGTGCCAGCAGACGTCTACAGGGGGAGCTCGGGCAAGAGACCCAGTACTTC. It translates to CASRRLQGELGQETQYF.

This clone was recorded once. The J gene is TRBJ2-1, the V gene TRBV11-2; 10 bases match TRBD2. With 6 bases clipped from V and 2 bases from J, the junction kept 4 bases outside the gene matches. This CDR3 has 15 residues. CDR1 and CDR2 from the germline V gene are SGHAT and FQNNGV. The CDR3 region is CASRALAGAYNEQFF. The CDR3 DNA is TGTGCCAGCAGGGCTCTAGCGGGAGCCTACAATGAGCAGTTCTTC. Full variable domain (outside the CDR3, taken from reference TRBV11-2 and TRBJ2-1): EAGVAQSPRYKIIEKRQSVAFWCNPISGHATLYWYQQILGQGPKLLIQFQNNGVVDDSQLPKDRFSAERLKGVDSTLKIQPAKLEDSAVYLCASRALAGAYNEQFFGPGTRLTVL.

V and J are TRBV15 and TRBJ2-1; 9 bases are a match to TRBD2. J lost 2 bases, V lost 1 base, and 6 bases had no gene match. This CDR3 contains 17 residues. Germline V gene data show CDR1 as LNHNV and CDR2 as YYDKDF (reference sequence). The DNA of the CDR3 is TGTGCCACCAGCAGAGGGGCGACTAGCGGAGCCTACAATGAGCAGTTCTTC. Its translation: CATSRGATSGAYNEQFF.

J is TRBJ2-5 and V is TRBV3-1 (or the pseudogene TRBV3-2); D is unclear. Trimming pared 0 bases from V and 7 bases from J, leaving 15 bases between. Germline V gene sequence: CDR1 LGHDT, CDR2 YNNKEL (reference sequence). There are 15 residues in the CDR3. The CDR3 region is CASSQDVRFRGTQYF. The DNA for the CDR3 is TGTGCCAGCAGCCAAGATGTGAGGTTCCGAGGGACCCAGTACTTC.

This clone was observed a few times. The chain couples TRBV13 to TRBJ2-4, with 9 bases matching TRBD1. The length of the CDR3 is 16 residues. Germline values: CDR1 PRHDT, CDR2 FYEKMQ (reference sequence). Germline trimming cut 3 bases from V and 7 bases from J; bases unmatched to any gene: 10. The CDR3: CASSFKSGTGLNIQYF. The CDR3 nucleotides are TGTGCCAGCAGCTTCAAATCCGGGACAGGGTTGAACATTCAGTACTTC.

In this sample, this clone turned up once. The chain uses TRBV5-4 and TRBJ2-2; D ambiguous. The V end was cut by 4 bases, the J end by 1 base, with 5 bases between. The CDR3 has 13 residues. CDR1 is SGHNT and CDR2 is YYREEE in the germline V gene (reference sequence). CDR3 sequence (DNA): TGTGCCAGCAGCGTCGGGAACACCGGGGAGCTGTTTTTT. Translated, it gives CASSVGNTGELFF.

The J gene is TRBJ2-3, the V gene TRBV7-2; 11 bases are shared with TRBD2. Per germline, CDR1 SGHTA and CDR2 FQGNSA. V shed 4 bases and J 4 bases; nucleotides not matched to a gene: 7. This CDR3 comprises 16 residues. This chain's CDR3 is CASSSSGTSGSDTQYF. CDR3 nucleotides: TGTGCCAGCAGCTCCTCCGGGACTAGCGGCTCAGATACGCAGTATTTT.

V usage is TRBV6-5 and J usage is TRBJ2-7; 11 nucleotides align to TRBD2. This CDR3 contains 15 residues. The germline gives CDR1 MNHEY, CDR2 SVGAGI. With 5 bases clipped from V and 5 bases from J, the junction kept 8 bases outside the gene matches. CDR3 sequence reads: CASSPGLAAPNEQYF. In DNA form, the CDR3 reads TGTGCCAGCAGTCCGGGACTAGCGGCTCCTAACGAGCAGTACTTC.

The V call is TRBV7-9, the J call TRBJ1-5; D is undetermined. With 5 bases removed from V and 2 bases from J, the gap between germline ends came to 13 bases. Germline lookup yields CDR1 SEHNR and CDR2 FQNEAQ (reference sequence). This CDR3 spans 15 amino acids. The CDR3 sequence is CASSPGGLGNQPQHF. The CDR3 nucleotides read TGTGCCAGCAGCCCTGGCGGGCTGGGCAATCAGCCCCAGCATTTT.

This CDR3 is CASSIPSQSGYGYTF. CDR3 in DNA: TGTGCCAGTAGTATTCCCTCCCAGTCGGGCTATGGCTACACCTTC. This rearrangement joins TRBV19 to TRBJ1-2; D not certain. Germline V gene sequence: CDR1 LNHDA, CDR2 SQIVND (reference sequence). Trimming took 3 bases from V and 4 from J, leaving 15 bases between them. The CDR3 runs 15 residues.

The CDR3, as DNA: TGTGCCAGCACCCAGGGACAGCAAAATCAGCCCCAGCATTTT. Amino acid sequence: CASTQGQQNQPQHF. The rearrangement uses TRBV3-1 (or the pseudogene TRBV3-2) and TRBJ1-5; 7 bases agree with TRBD1. The CDR3 runs to 14 residues. Germline assignment: CDR1 LGHDT and CDR2 YNNKEL (reference sequence). The ends lost 7 bases at V and 4 bases at J; junction bases unmatched: 7.

CDR3 bases: TGCAGTGCTAGTATGACAGGGGAGGGTCGAACTTTCTTT. It is translated as CSASMTGEGRTFF. This chain links TRBV20-1 with TRBJ1-1; TRBD1 agrees at 8 bases. V trimming: 3 bases; J trimming: 12 bases; junction bases outside the gene matches: 12. The CDR3 totals 13 residues. Germline lookup yields CDR1 DFQATT and CDR2 SNEGSKA (reference sequence).

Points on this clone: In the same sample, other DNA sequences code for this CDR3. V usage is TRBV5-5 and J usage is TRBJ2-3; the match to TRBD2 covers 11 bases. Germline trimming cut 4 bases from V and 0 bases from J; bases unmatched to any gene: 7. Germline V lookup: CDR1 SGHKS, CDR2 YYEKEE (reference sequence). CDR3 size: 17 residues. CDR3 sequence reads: CASSLVGTSGSTDTQYF. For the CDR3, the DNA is TGTGCCAGCAGCCTGGTGGGGACTAGCGGTAGCACAGATACGCAGTATTTT.

CDR3 DNA: TGTGCCAGCAGCCACGAAAGACTAGACCGAGAGACCCAGTACTTC. Protein: CASSHERLDRETQYF. This chain joins TRBV11-2 and TRBJ2-5; D may be TRBD2 (6 bases). V was trimmed by 5 bases and J by 4 bases, leaving 17 bases between them. The CDR3 runs to 15 residues. Germline V gives CDR1 SGHAT, CDR2 FQNNGV. Looking up the rest from reference TRBV11-2 and TRBJ2-5 gives the full variable domain: EAGVAQSPRYKIIEKRQSVAFWCNPISGHATLYWYQQILGQGPKLLIQFQNNGVVDDSQLPKDRFSAERLKGVDSTLKIQPAKLEDSAVYLCASSHERLDRETQYFGPGTRLLVL.